The rows below give T cell receptor beta chains drawn from one sample of a study of cytomegalovirus exposure and HLA in healthy donors. Sequencing was performed with immunoSEQ multiplex PCR; in TCRdb, only in-frame clones are kept and a portion is missing. This table holds 150,000 to 200,000 clones, roughly four fifths found once. Source material: PBMCs. Receptor source: a man aged 25 to 45 in good health and CMV-seronegative. The CDR3 runs from the conserved cysteine through the conserved F or W. The order of the fields is J gene, V gene, D gene, clone size, CDR3 protein, CDR3 DNA. The D gene is left open where the match is weak. The size field is filled for only some rows; it gives once, few, many or a size class.

TRBJ2-7 TRBV11-2 . . CASSLELAAAAYEQYF TGTGCCAGCAGCTTAGAACTCGCAGCGGCAGCCTACGAGCAGTACTTC
TRBJ2-3 TRBV15 . . CATSRGAGADTQYF TGTGCCACCAGCAGAGGGGCAGGGGCAGATACGCAGTATTTT
TRBJ2-7 TRBV19 TRBD2 once CASSVSGVSYEQYF TGTGCCAGTAGCGTCAGCGGGGTCTCCTACGAGCAGTACTTC
TRBJ2-1 TRBV5-1 TRBD1 . CASSWDRGEQFF TGCGCCAGCAGCTGGGACAGGGGTGAGCAGTTCTTC
TRBJ2-7 TRBV7-6 . . CASSPGVGAYEQYF TGTGCCAGCAGCCCCGGGGTCGGGGCCTACGAGCAGTACTTC
TRBJ2-3 TRBV4-1 TRBD2 . CASSPGVAGGRSTDTQYF TGCGCCAGCAGCCCCGGGGTAGCGGGAGGGCGGAGCACAGATACGCAGTATTTT
TRBJ2-1 TRBV6-5 . . CASSYSRQGRDEQFF TGTGCCAGCAGTTACTCGAGGCAGGGGAGGGATGAGCAGTTCTTC
TRBJ1-2 TRBV28 TRBD1 . CATGRTTGGQGSGYTF TGTGCCACCGGACGCACGACCGGGGGACAGGGGTCTGGCTACACCTTC
TRBJ2-7 TRBV6-5 . . CASTPAVAGSIEQYF TGTGCCAGCACTCCCGCAGTGGCAGGCAGCATCGAGCAGTACTTC
TRBJ2-7 TRBV6-5 . . CASRYLSGYEQYF TGTGCCAGCAGGTATTTATCGGGGTACGAGCAGTACTTC
TRBJ2-7 TRBV7-2 TRBD1 . CASSSQRGGQGLTYEQYF TGTGCCAGCAGCTCCCAAAGGGGGGGACAGGGATTAACCTACGAGCAGTACTTC
TRBJ1-1 TRBV5-1 . . CASTGDTEAFF TGCGCCAGCACGGGAGACACTGAAGCTTTCTTT
TRBJ2-5 TRBV5-4 TRBD2 . CASSLAKSSGNQETQYF TGTGCCAGCAGCTTGGCCAAGTCTAGCGGGAATCAAGAGACCCAGTACTTC
TRBJ1-2 TRBV6-1 TRBD1 . CASSVNRGYDGYTF TGTGCCAGCAGTGTTAACAGGGGGTACGATGGCTACACCTTC
TRBJ2-5 TRBV21-1 . . CASSLLGGTSQYF TGTGCCAGCAGCCTCCTAGGAGGGACGTCCCAGTACTTC
TRBJ2-6 TRBV29-1 . . CSVAVSGANVLTF TGCAGCGTGGCAGTATCTGGGGCCAACGTCCTGACTTTC
TRBJ2-7 TRBV9 . . CASSDRDTQQPYEQYF TGTGCCAGCAGCGACCGGGATACACAACAACCCTACGAGCAGTACTTC
TRBJ2-7 TRBV13 . . CASSLGGDSYYEQYF TGTGCCAGCAGCTTAGGCGGAGACTCCTACTACGAGCAGTACTTC
TRBJ1-5 TRBV6-6 . . CAADGSSDNQPQHF TGTGCCGCCGACGGGTCCAGCGACAATCAGCCCCAGCATTTT
TRBJ2-7 TRBV10-1 TRBD2 . CASSDSTSGRRLEQYF TGCGCCAGCAGTGATTCGACTAGCGGCAGACGGCTCGAGCAGTACTTC
TRBJ2-4 TRBV27 . . CATYSTLAKNIQYF TGTGCCACCTATAGTACTTTAGCCAAAAACATTCAGTACTTC
TRBJ2-3 TRBV5-6 . . CASSLVGGGGTDTQYF TGTGCCAGCAGCTTGGTAGGGGGCGGGGGCACAGATACGCAGTATTTT
TRBJ2-7 TRBV9 TRBD1 . CASSVEDRSAEQYF TGTGCCAGCAGCGTAGAGGACAGGTCGGCCGAGCAGTACTTC
TRBJ1-5 TRBV7-8 . . CASSANMRDFRNQPQHF TGTGCCAGCAGCGCGAACATGCGGGACTTTCGCAATCAGCCCCAGCATTTT
TRBJ2-3 TRBV5-4 TRBD2 . CASSPGRGASTDTQYF TGTGCCAGCAGCCCTGGGCGGGGGGCGAGCACAGATACGCAGTATTTT
TRBJ1-2 TRBV4-1 . . CASSQRSDSYYGYTF TGCGCCAGCAGCCAGCGAAGCGATTCTTACTATGGCTACACCTTC
TRBJ2-7 TRBV2 TRBD1 . CARGQVNYEQYF TGTGCCAGAGGACAGGTAAACTACGAGCAGTACTTC
TRBJ1-1 TRBV14 . . CASSRPGRLITEAFF TGTGCCAGCAGCCGGCCTGGGAGATTGATTACTGAAGCTTTCTTT
TRBJ1-2 TRBV2 . . CASSGENYGYTF TGTGCCAGCAGTGGAGAAAACTATGGCTACACCTTC
TRBJ2-4 TRBV12-1 . . CASSFNRVLNIQYF TGTGCCAGCAGCTTCAACAGGGTGCTTAACATTCAGTACTTC
TRBJ2-2 TRBV5-5 TRBD2 . CASSRLPTSGSPNGELFF TGTGCCAGCAGCCGGCTACCTACTAGCGGGAGCCCAAACGGGGAGCTGTTTTTT
TRBJ1-2 TRBV10-3 . . CAISDGQPYGYTF TGTGCCATCAGTGATGGACAGCCTTATGGCTACACCTTC
TRBJ2-5 TRBV28 . . CASSWSAPQETQYF TGTGCCAGCAGTTGGAGCGCTCCCCAAGAGACCCAGTACTTC
TRBJ2-2 TRBV2 . once CASSEGRLTGELFF TGTGCCAGCAGTGAGGGGAGACTCACCGGGGAGCTGTTTTTT
TRBJ2-7 TRBV20-1 . . CSYRVGAEQYF TGCAGCTACAGGGTTGGGGCCGAGCAGTACTTC
TRBJ1-2 TRBV6-5 TRBD1 . CASSPEDRGGYGYTF TGTGCCAGCAGTCCCGAGGACAGGGGAGGGTATGGCTACACCTTC